The rows below give T cell receptor beta chains drawn from one sample of a study of blood T cell repertoires in COVID-19. Using immunoSEQ multiplex PCR, the repertoire was profiled, and TCRdb retains in-frame clones only, with some absent. The table has about 120,000 clones, 80% to 90% seen once. Sequencing was done on a sample of peripheral blood. These receptors all stem from a human donor in a cohort sampled during active COVID-19. CDR3s include the opening cysteine and the closing phenylalanine or tryptophan. D genes are given only for firm matches. A clone size is listed for some rows: how often the clone was seen (once, few, many), or a class if it is expanded.

v_gene,d_gene,j_gene,abundance,CDR3nt,CDR3aa
TRBV5-6,-,TRBJ1-2,once,TGTGCCAGCAGGAATTGGGAGGTCTATGGCTACACCTTC,CASRNWEVYGYTF
TRBV27,TRBD1,TRBJ1-2,-,TGTGCCAGCAGTTTCGGGACAGGGGCCCGAGGTGGCTACACCTTC,CASSFGTGARGGYTF
TRBV28,TRBD1,TRBJ1-2,-,TGTGCCAGCAGTCCCCACAGAACAGGGGTAAGGTATGGCTACACCTTC,CASSPHRTGVRYGYTF
TRBV5-1,TRBD2,TRBJ2-1,-,TGCGCCAGCAGCTTGGTGGTAGCGGGAGGGAGGGAGCAGTTCTTC,CASSLVVAGGREQFF
TRBV18,-,TRBJ2-7,-,TGTGCCAGCTCACTAGACAGGTTTCCCGTGGGTTACGAGCAGTACTTC,CASSLDRFPVGYEQYF
TRBV19,-,TRBJ1-2,-,TGTGCCAGTAGTCTAGACACGGTGAACTATGGCTACACCTTC,CASSLDTVNYGYTF
TRBV7-8,TRBD1,TRBJ1-2,-,TGTGCCAGCAGCCCGAGAGACAGGGGGTCGGATGGCTACACCTTC,CASSPRDRGSDGYTF
TRBV5-1,-,TRBJ1-5,few,TGCGCCAGCAGCTTGTTGAGGAGGGATCAGCCCCAGCATTTT,CASSLLRRDQPQHF
TRBV19,-,TRBJ1-2,-,TGTGCCAGTAGTATAGGATCGGGACGGGGGGTCTACACCTTC,CASSIGSGRGVYTF
TRBV29-1,TRBD1,TRBJ2-7,-,TGCAGCGTTGAAGGTTCAGGGGGCCGTTCCTACGAGCAGTACTTC,CSVEGSGGRSYEQYF
TRBV7-3,-,TRBJ1-5,-,TGTGCCAGCAGCTTAAACCAGGGCCAGCCCCAGCATTTT,CASSLNQGQPQHF
TRBV4-3,TRBD2,TRBJ2-3,-,TGCGCCAGCAGCCAAGATAGACTAGCGGGTAATACGCAGTATTTT,CASSQDRLAGNTQYF
TRBV15,TRBD1,TRBJ1-2,-,TGTGCCACCAGGGAAAGGACAGGAACTAACTATGGCTACACCTTC,CATRERTGTNYGYTF
TRBV29-1,TRBD2,TRBJ2-3,-,TGCAGCGTTGCCCGACTAGCGGGATACGCAGATACGCAGTATTTT,CSVARLAGYADTQYF
TRBV7-2,TRBD1,TRBJ2-1,once,TGTGCCAGCAGCCATGGGCCGGGACAGGGTTTCAATGAGCAGTTCTTC,CASSHGPGQGFNEQFF
TRBV30,-,TRBJ2-3,-,TGTGCCTGGAGTATTCAGGGGGGAACAGATACGCAGTATTTT,CAWSIQGGTDTQYF
TRBV5-4,-,TRBJ1-3,-,TGTGCCAGCAGCTTCGGGGGGCCCTCTGGAAACACCATATATTTT,CASSFGGPSGNTIYF